This TCR beta chain derives from a study of cytomegalovirus exposure and HLA in healthy donors. V shed 2 bases and J shed 0 bases, with 10 bases lying between them. Germline loops: CDR1 SQVTM, CDR2 ANQGSEA. The CDR3 consists of 14 residues. Concerning this clone itself: Its antigen is currently unknown.

The study's findings and limits: Later analysis identified several of the most significant clusters that appeared linked to common viral pathogens.

PCR involved 60 Vbeta and 13 Jbeta primers. Sequenced by immunoSEQ multiplex PCR; TCRdb stores in-frame clones only, minus some. The sample holds fewer than 40,000 clones. V and J are TRBV29-1 and TRBJ1-1; D is perhaps TRBD1 (5 bases). The clonotype comes from a woman aged 40 to 50 in good health and CMV-seropositive. Sequencing used PBMCs. The CDR3: CSVERGGVNTEAFF. DNA for the CDR3: TGCAGCGTTGAAAGGGGCGGGGTGAACACTGAAGCTTTCTTT.